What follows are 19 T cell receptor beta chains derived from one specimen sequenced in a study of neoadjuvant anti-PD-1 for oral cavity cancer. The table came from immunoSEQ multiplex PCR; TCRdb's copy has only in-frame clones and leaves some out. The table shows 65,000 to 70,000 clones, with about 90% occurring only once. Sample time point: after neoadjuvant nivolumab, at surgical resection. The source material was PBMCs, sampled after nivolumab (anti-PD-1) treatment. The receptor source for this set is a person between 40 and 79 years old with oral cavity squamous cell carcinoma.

The CDR3 DNA follows: TGTGCCAGCAGTTTCTCAGCAGATACGCAGTATTTT. As protein: CASSFSADTQYF. The chain recombines TRBV7-9 with TRBJ2-3; D not certain. Germline values: CDR1 SEHNR, CDR2 FQNEAQ (reference sequence). The CDR3 has 12 residues. Trimming pared 6 bases from V and 4 bases from J, leaving 8 bases between.

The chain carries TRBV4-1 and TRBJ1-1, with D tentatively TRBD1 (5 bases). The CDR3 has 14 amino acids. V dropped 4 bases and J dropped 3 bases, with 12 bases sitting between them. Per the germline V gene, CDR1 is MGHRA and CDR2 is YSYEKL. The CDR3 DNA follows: TGCGCCAGCAGCCGGGAAGACAGATACACTGAAGCTTTCTTT. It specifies CASSREDRYTEAFF.

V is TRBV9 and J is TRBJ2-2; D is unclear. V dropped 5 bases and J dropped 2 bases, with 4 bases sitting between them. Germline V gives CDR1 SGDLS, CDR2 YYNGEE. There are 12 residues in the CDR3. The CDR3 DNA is TGTGCCAGCAGACAAAACACCGGGGAGCTGTTTTTT. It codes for CASRQNTGELFF.

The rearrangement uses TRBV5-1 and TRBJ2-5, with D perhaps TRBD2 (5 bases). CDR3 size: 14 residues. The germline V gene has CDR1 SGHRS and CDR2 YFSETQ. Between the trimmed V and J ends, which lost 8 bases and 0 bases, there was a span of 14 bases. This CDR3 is CASAESADQETQYF. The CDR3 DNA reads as TGCGCCAGTGCCGAATCAGCGGACCAAGAGACCCAGTACTTC.

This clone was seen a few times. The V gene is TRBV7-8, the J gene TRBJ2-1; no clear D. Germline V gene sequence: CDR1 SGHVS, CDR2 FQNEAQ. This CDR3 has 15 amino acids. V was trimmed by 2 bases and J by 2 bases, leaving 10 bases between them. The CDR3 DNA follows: TGTGCCAGCAGCTTAAGGTTTGCCCCCTACAATGAGCAGTTCTTC. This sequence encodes CASSLRFAPYNEQFF.

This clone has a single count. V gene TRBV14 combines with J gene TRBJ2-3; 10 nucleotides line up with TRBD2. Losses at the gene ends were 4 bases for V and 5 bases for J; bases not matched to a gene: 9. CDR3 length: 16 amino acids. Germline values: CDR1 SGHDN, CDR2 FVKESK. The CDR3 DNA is TGTGCCAGCAGCCCCCTAGCGGGAGACTTTCAAGATACGCAGTATTTT. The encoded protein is CASSPLAGDFQDTQYF.

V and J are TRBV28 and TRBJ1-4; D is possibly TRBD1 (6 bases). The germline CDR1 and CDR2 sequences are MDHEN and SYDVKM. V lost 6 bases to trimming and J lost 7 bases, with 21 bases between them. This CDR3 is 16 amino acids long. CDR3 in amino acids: CASRQYQTGAVEKLFF. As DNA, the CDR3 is TGTGCCAGCAGGCAATACCAGACAGGAGCGGTTGAAAAACTGTTTTTT.

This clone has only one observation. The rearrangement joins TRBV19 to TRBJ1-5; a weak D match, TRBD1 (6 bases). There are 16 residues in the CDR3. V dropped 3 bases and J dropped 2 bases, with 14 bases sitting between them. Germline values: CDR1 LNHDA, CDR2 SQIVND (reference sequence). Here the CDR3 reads CASSIFGGGGNQPQHF. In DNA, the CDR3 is TGTGCCAGTAGTATTTTTGGGGGGGGCGGCAATCAGCCCCAGCATTTT.

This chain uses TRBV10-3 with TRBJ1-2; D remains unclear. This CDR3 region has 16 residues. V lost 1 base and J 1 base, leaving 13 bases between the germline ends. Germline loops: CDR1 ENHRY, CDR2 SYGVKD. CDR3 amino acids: CAISEFIAFSNYGYTF. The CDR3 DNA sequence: TGTGCCATCAGTGAGTTTATCGCCTTCAGTAACTATGGCTACACCTTC.

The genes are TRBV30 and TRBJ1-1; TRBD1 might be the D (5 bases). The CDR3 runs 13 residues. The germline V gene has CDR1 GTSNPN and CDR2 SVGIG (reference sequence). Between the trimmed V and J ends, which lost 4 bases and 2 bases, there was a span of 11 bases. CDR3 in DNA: TGTGCCTGGAAACGGACACCTAACACTGAAGCTTTCTTT. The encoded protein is CAWKRTPNTEAFF.

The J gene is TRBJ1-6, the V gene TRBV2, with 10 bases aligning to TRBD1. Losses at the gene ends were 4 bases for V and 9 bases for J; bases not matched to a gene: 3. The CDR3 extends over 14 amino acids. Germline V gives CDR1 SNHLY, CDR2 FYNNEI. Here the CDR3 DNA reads TGTGCCAGCAGTGGGACAGGGGGGATTTCACCCCTCCACTTT. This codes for CASSGTGGISPLHF.

CDR3 DNA sequence: TGTGCCAGCAGTTTATATCCCGGACAGACCCACGAGCAGTACTTC. It specifies CASSLYPGQTHEQYF. J is TRBJ2-7 and V is TRBV27, with D maybe TRBD1 (6 bases). The germline CDR1 and CDR2 sequences are MNHEY and SMNVEV (reference sequence). V was pared by 1 base and J by 5 bases, with 15 bases between. This CDR3 has 15 amino acids.

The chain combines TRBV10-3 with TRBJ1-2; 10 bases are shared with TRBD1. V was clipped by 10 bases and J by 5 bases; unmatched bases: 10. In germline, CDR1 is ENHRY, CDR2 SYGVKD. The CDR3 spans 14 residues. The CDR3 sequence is CATLGADRGYGYTF. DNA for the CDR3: TGTGCCACGTTAGGGGCGGACAGGGGGTATGGCTACACCTTC.

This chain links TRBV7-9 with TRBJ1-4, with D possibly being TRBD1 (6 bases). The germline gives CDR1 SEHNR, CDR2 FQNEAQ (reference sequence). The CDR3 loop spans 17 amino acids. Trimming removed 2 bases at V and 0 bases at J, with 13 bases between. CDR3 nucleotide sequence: TGTGCCAGCAGCTTAAACGGGCGGACAGCAACTAATGAAAAACTGTTTTTT. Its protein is CASSLNGRTATNEKLFF.

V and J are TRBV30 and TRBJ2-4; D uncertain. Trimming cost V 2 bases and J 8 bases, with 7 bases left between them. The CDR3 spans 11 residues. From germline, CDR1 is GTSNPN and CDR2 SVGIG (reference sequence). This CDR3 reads CAWSLDDIQYF. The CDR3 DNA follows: TGTGCCTGGAGTCTCGATGACATTCAGTACTTC.

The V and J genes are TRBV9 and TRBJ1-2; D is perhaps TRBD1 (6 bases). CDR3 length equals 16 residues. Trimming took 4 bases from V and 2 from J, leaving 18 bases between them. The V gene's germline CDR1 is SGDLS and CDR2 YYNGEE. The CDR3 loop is CASSPEGGPYNYGYTF. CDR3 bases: TGTGCCAGCAGCCCCGAGGGGGGCCCGTACAACTATGGCTACACCTTC.

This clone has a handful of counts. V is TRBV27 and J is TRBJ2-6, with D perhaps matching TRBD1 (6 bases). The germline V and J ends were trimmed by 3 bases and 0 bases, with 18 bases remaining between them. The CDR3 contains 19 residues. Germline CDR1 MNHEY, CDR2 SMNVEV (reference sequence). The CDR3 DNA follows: TGTGCCAGCAGTTTCTCCCTGGGGACATTAAGCTCTGGGGCCAACGTCCTGACTTTC. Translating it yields CASSFSLGTLSSGANVLTF.

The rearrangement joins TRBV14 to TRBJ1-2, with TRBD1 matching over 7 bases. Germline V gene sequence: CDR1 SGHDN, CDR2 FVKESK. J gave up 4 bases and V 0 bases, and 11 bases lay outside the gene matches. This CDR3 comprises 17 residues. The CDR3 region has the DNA TGTGCCAGCAGCCAAGATCGTGGTACAGGGGCACTCTATGGCTACACCTTC. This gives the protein CASSQDRGTGALYGYTF. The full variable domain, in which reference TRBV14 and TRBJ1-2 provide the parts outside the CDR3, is EAGVTQFPSHSVIEKGQTVTLRCDPISGHDNLYWYRRVMGKEIKFLLHFVKESKQDESGMPNNRFLAERTGGTYSTLKVQPAELEDSGVYFCASSQDRGTGALYGYTFGSGTRLTVV.

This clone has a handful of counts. CDR3 DNA sequence: TGTGCCAGCAGTTTAATTTTTCAGCCCCAGCATTTT. Protein: CASSLIFQPQHF. The J gene is TRBJ1-5, the V gene TRBV28; D is uncertain. Trimming took off 2 bases at V and 6 bases at J, with 5 bases between the two ends. CDR1 MDHEN and CDR2 SYDVKM come from the germline V gene. CDR3 length: 12 amino acids.